The 3 T cell receptor beta chains below come from one sample, sequenced in a study of T cell responses to AZD1222 COVID-19 vaccine. Libraries were prepared by immunoSEQ multiplex PCR; TCRdb keeps only in-frame clonotypes and omits some of them. The sample contains about 140,000 clones, 90% to 95% of which appear only once. Source: peripheral blood, taken on day 0 of AZD1222 vaccination. Source of these receptors: an adult in good health.

The chain carries TRBV6-5 and TRBJ2-1, with a tentative D call TRBD2 (5 bases). V was pared by 6 bases and J by 0 bases, with 12 bases between. From germline, CDR1 is MNHEY and CDR2 SVGAGI. This CDR3 region has 15 residues. CDR3 DNA sequence: TGTGCCAGCAGCCTGGGAGCCTCCTCCTACAATGAGCAGTTCTTC. Translation gives CASSLGASSYNEQFF.

This chain links TRBV19 with TRBJ2-7; 10 positions match TRBD2. This CDR3 is 15 amino acids long. Germline values: CDR1 LNHDA, CDR2 SQIVND (reference sequence). Trimming cost V 4 bases and J 0 bases; bases outside gene matches: 3. The CDR3 reads CASSNLAGVSYEQYF. The DNA of the CDR3 is TGTGCCAGTAGTAACCTAGCGGGAGTCTCCTACGAGCAGTACTTC.

This sequence joins TRBV5-5 and TRBJ2-3, with 11 bases aligning to TRBD1. The CDR3 loop spans 14 amino acids. Germline V lookup: CDR1 SGHKS, CDR2 YYEKEE (reference sequence). V shed 9 bases, J shed 5 bases, and the junction held 8 bases outside the gene matches. The CDR3 DNA is TGTGCCACCGGACAGGGGGCTTCGAGAGATACGCAGTATTTT. It encodes CATGQGASRDTQYF.